Included here is one T cell receptor (beta chain) sequence, with context. As handled by the study authors: From reference gene primer amplification, estimates of nucleated cell counts were derived. Only in-frame clones appear in the TCRdb table, and some are missing; sequencing was by immunoSEQ multiplex PCR. V, J and clone size derive from that table, while D and trimming were established from the DNA sequence. This sample yields 9,000 to 10,000 clones, of which roughly 72% are seen a single time; 35% to 40% belongs to the top ten. The data belong to a study of blood T cell repertoires in COVID-19. On the study more broadly: The study drew acute and convalescent COVID-19 samples from the United States, Italy and Spain. In each case, the material was cDNA or gDNA derived from T cells, B-cell-depleted T cells, or PBMCs.

V shed 3 bases, J shed 4 bases, and the junction held 4 bases outside the gene matches. Germline V gives CDR1 SGDLS, CDR2 YYNGEE. The CDR3 is 16 amino acids. The chain recombines TRBV9 with TRBJ2-2, with TRBD1 matching 12 bases. The TCR originated in a human donor in a cohort sampled during active COVID-19. Sequenced sample: peripheral blood. Here the CDR3 reads CASSGRDRGRTGELFF. CDR3 bases: TGTGCCAGCAGCGGCCGGGACAGGGGGCGCACCGGGGAGCTGTTTTTT.